The source of this T cell receptor (beta chain) is a study of shared clonotypes between healthy human individuals. Clones were sequenced by immunoSEQ multiplex PCR, and TCRdb holds only the in-frame ones, with some missing. The sample holds 1,500,000 or so clones, 97% to 99% seen once. A word on this clone: What it binds is not known.

The CDR3 runs 13 residues. V was pared by 2 bases and J by 10 bases, with 12 bases between. Germline lookup yields CDR1 SEHNR and CDR2 FQNEAQ (reference sequence). Study-level results: Having only a few donors restricted how much genetic and exposure-history diversity was captured.

This chain uses TRBV7-9 with TRBJ2-1; a possible D gene is TRBD1 (6 bases). This sequence was found in a man under 40 in good health. Material for sequencing was naive CD4+ T cells sorted from blood. Described subset: CD45RA+ positively selected. The CDR3 here is CASSLLQGREQFF. The CDR3 nucleotides are TGTGCCAGCAGCTTATTACAGGGCCGGGAGCAGTTCTTC. Full variable domain (rest looked up from reference TRBV7-9 and TRBJ2-1): DTGVSQNPRHKITKRGQNVTFRCDPISEHNRLYWYRQTLGQGPEFLTYFQNEAQLEKSRLLSDRFSAERPKGSFSTLEIQRTEQGDSAMYLCASSLLQGREQFFGPGTRLTVL.